Each of the 10 T cell receptor beta chains below was sequenced from the same sample in a study of tumor and adjacent non-tumor tissue in lung cancer. A modified ARM-PCR protocol with three rounds of nested PCR amplified TCRbeta. TCRdb re-derived calls from the multiplex PCR reads in MiXCR, one entry per CDR3 protein. The table lists over 60,000 distinct CDR3 sequences, roughly 72% of them singletons. RNA was extracted from bulk tissue without any cell sorting. The sequencing sample was made of lung tumor tissue. Source of these receptors: a man in his fifties or sixties with non-small cell lung cancer.

There are a few counts of this clonotype. A much larger clone differs by one base, so this may be a read error. V and J are TRBV20-1 and TRBJ1-1; D perhaps matches TRBD1 (6 bases). V lost 7 bases and J lost 0, with 12 bases in between. This CDR3 contains 13 residues. Germline V gene data show CDR1 as DFQATT and CDR2 as SNEGSKA (reference sequence). Here the CDR3 reads CSVAGQLNTEAFF. CDR3 DNA sequence: TGCAGTGTCGCTGGACAGCTGAACACTGAAGCTTTCTTT.

A remark on this clonotype: This CDR3 is missing its conserved last phenylalanine or tryptophan, likely due to a read error. Because the CDR3's place on the DNA is in doubt, the DNA is left out and the CDR3 is given as listed by TCRdb. This chain uses TRBV29-1 with TRBJ2-1; the tabulated D call, TRBD2, remains unverified against the DNA. From germline, CDR1 is SQVTM and CDR2 ANQGSEA. Including both end residues, the CDR3 is 16 amino acids long. The CDR3 sequence is CSVESMLAGDYNELFC.

In regard to this clonotype: A much larger clone differs by one base, so this may be a read error. The conserved phenylalanine or tryptophan is not found at the CDR3 terminus, so this likely reflects a read error. This sequence joins TRBV24-1 and TRBJ2-5, with 7 bases lining up with TRBD1. The germline CDR1 and CDR2 sequences are KGHDR and SFDVKD. The CDR3 sequence is 15 residues long. V was pared by 4 bases and J by 1 base, with 5 bases of the junction left unmatched. The CDR3, as DNA: TGTGCCACCAGTGAGGCCGGGACAGCCCAAGAGACCCAGTACCTC. The encoded protein is CATSEAGTAQETQYL.

For this clonotype: The junction and the germline gene differ at one end; a read error may be behind it. J is TRBJ2-5 and V is TRBV11-1; D may be TRBD2 (5 bases). The CDR3 runs 16 residues. Per germline, CDR1 SGHAT and CDR2 FQDESV (reference sequence). CDR3 loop: CASSLGAAAVAETQYF. CDR3 DNA: TGTGCCAGCAGCTTAGGGGCAGCGGCGGTGGCTGAGACACAGTACTTC.

This chain uses TRBV11-1 with TRBJ2-2; a weak D match, TRBD2 (5 bases). Germline CDR1 SGHAT, CDR2 FQDESV (reference sequence). The CDR3 is 13 residues long. V lost 9 bases and J lost 4, with 12 bases in between. Here the CDR3 DNA reads TGTGCCAGTTATACTAGTGGCACCGGGGAGCTGTTTTTT. Amino acids: CASYTSGTGELFF.

Remarks on this clonotype: A read error may explain this, as a much larger clone is one base away. V gene TRBV20-1 combines with J gene TRBJ2-6; D unresolved. The CDR3 spans 15 residues. The ends were cut back, 6 bases at V and 2 bases at J, with 14 bases in the middle. CDR1 is DFQATT, CDR2 SNEGSKA, per germline (reference sequence). The CDR3 coding sequence is TGCAGTGCCGTGGTTGGAGACCCTGGGGCCAACGTCCTGACTTTC. This codes for CSAVVGDPGANVLTF.

The V gene is TRBV12-3 or TRBV12-4, the J gene TRBJ2-7; TRBD2 agrees at 8 bases. V shed 9 bases, J shed 6 bases, and the junction held 13 bases outside the gene matches. The CDR3 is 14 residues long. CDR3 protein: CASSRASGYGEQYF. CDR3 DNA sequence: TGTGCCAGTAGCCGGGCTAGCGGGTATGGCGAGCAGTACTTC.

CDR3 sequence reads: CASSSGQGIYEQYF. The CDR3 DNA follows: TGTGCCAGCAGCTCGGGACAGGGGATCTACGAGCAGTACTTC. The chain recombines TRBV11-2 with TRBJ2-7, with 10 positions matching TRBD1. Germline V lookup: CDR1 SGHAT, CDR2 FQNNGV. This CDR3 has 14 residues. Unmatched junction bases numbered 3, after V lost 4 bases and J lost 3 bases.

As to this clonotype: A junction boundary mismatches the germline segment, possibly from a read error. This chain joins TRBV29-1 and TRBJ1-1; perhaps TRBD1 as D (6 bases). From germline, CDR1 is SQVTM and CDR2 ANQGSEA. The CDR3 has 13 amino acids. CDR3 nucleotides: TGCAGTGCCTCGGCAGGGAGGGACACTGAAGTTTTCTTT. Its protein product is CSASAGRDTEVFF.

This clonotype was seen at least ten times. The V call is TRBV7-9, the J call TRBJ2-1; no definite D call. The CDR3 length is 13 residues. Germline assignment: CDR1 SEHNR and CDR2 FQNEAQ (reference sequence). The V gene lost 4 bases and the J gene lost 4 bases, with 8 bases spanning the gap. The CDR3 DNA reads TGTGCCAGCAGCTCACGGAATTACAATGAGCAGTTCTTC. It yields the protein CASSSRNYNEQFF.